The present T cell receptor (beta chain) was sequenced within a study of blood T cell repertoires in COVID-19. This CDR3 is built from 15 residues. V shed 3 bases, J shed 3 bases, and the junction held 6 bases outside the gene matches. The germline V gene encodes CDR1 KGHSH and CDR2 LQKENI. Sequencing used immunoSEQ multiplex PCR; TCRdb keeps in-frame clones, though not all of them. The sample holds about 160,000 clones, 70% to 90% seen once. Sequenced material: peripheral blood. This chain links TRBV18 with TRBJ2-5; the match to TRBD1 covers 8 bases. The sequence was collected from a man aged 40-49 years with acute or convalescent COVID-19. The CDR3 nucleotides read TGTGCCAGCTCACCTCCGGGACAGGTGGAAGAGACCCAGTACTTC. Translated, it gives CASSPPGQVEETQYF.